The clone carrying this T cell receptor (beta chain) is a singleton in its sample. Its antigen is unidentified. Treatment noted: approximately nine-day PBMC culture with coronavirus spike peptide pools or control peptides (ViraFEST assay). These data belong to a study of vaccination and CD4 T cells after COVID-19. About the study: Cultures designated as controls were supplied with a CEFX pool, an HIV-1 Nef pool, or no peptide.

Oncomine TCR Beta short-read sequencing was applied to DNA from cultured CD4+ T cells. TCRdb ran MiXCR on the PCR reads and lists one entry per CDR3 protein. Here the sample spans 15,000 or so distinct CDR3 sequences, more than 40% being singletons. The CDR3 has 16 residues. Germline CDR1 MNHEY, CDR2 SVGEGT. V was clipped by 6 bases and J by 4 bases; unmatched bases: 11. Sequences were obtained from CD4+ T cells from blood, cultured in vitro. The gene calls are TRBV6-2 or TRBV6-3 and TRBJ1-3, with 8 bases fitting TRBD1. The source is a human donor who had recovered from COVID-19. The CDR3 region is CASRARQGLYGNTIYF. Here the CDR3 DNA reads TGTGCCAGCAGGGCCCGACAGGGGCTTTACGGAAACACCATATATTTT.